This entry concerns a single T cell receptor beta chain. Its antigen is still unknown. Per-nucleotide qualities are absent, and no much larger clonotype sits a single base away. The data were obtained in a study of T-cell memory formation after mild COVID-19 (dated by TCRdb to about 2021). In the study overall: TCR sequence clusters from the two donors were found to be largely donor specific. The cohort was made up of two young adult volunteers, one female and one male, who were previously healthy. In a couple of donors, T-cell clones that expanded and contracted after mild COVID-19 were tracked by sequencing TCRalpha and TCRbeta repertoires over time.

The CDR3 has 13 amino acids, counting the end cysteine and phenylalanine. The kept DNA is CDR3 alone, 39 bases in frame from the first base. CDR1 MNHEY and CDR2 SVGAGI are derived from the germline V gene. The germline ends are 8 bases apart after V is trimmed by 2 bases and J by 3 bases. Points the paper makes about the study in general: Some responding clones were detected in pre-infection memory, which suggested that pre-existing cross-reactive memory T cells had joined the SARS-CoV-2 response. From day 15 to 85, contracting clones showed balanced CD4/CD8 phenotypes, whereas a second wave of clones that expanded from day 15 to 37 leaned towards CD4+. The study included only a couple of mild cases, and larger cohorts that include severe cases with pre-infection samples were judged to be necessary. The second-wave clones that peaked on day 37 were not confirmed to be SARS-CoV-2 specific. Contracting CD4+ clones appeared mostly in the CM and EM memory subsets, whereas CD8+ clones were enriched in EMRA.

Ficoll-Paque density gradient centrifugation was the method used to isolate PBMCs. The instrument given in TCRdb is Illumina NovaSeq 6000. TCRalpha and TCRbeta cDNA libraries were constructed by 5'RACE with constant-segment primers, with sample barcodes and unique molecular identifiers being introduced. RNA was extracted from every sample with Trizol reagent. The libraries were amplified in two PCR steps, and the second step added a second sample barcode and Illumina TruSeq adapters. The libraries were sequenced on an Illumina NovaSeq using 2 x 150 bp paired-end reads. The study's own analysis went as follows. With migec v1.2.7, reads were demultiplexed and then collapsed into UMI-guided consensus sequences. With mixcr v2.1.11, UMI consensuses were aligned to TRA and TRB V and J templates and assembled into clonotypes. Expanded or contracted clonotypes were those called significant by both edgeR and NoisET, with noise models trained on biological replicates. edgeR calls used a false discovery rate-adjusted p below 0.01 and a log2 fold-change threshold of 1. As an exploratory analysis of dynamics, max-normalized trajectories of the 1000 most abundant clonotypes were examined by PCA with hierarchical clustering. The CD4 or CD8 phenotype of responding clones was assigned using the separately sequenced CD4+ and CD8+ repertoires. TCRdb trimmed the raw reads at Q25, called clones with MiXCR and kept productive beta chains. Rows are unified per CDR3 protein, each entry keeping the most common DNA and genes. These V and J calls are TCRdb output, not the study's own analysis. The sample table holds approximately 300,000 distinct CDR3 sequences, of which roughly 15% were seen once. Around 20% of the sample comes from the top ten.

Sample: PBMCs or a T cell subset sorted from them (not recorded which). This TCR derives from a young man who had mild COVID-19 (a few samples of this study predate the infection). The sample titles of this study are shuffled in the database, so cell type and time point are left out; the donor was told from shared clones. The rearrangement joined TRBV6-5 to TRBJ2-7; the D segment may tentatively be TRBD1 or TRBD2, each giving 5 matched bases. CDR3 sequence: CASSYGGYYEQYF. The nucleotides are TGTGCCAGCAGTTACGGGGGTTACTACGAGCAGTACTTC.